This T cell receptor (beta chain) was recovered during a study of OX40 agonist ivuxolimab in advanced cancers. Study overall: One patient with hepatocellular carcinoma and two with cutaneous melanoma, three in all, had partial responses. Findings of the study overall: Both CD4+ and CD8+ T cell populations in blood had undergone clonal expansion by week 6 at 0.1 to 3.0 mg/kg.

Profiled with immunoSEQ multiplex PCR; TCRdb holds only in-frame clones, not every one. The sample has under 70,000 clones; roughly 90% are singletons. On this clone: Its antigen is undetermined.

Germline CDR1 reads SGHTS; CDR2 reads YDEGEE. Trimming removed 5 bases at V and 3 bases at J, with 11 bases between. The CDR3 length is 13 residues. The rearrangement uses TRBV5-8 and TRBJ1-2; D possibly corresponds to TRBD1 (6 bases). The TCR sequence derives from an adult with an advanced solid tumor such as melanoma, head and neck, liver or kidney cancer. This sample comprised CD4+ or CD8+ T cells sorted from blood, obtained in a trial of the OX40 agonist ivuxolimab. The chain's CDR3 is CASSSGQYYGYTF. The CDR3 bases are TGTGCCAGCAGTTCAGGACAGTACTATGGCTACACCTTC.